This T cell receptor beta chain originates from a study of Ad26.COV2.S vaccination and SARS-CoV-2 variants. CDR1 MDHEN and CDR2 SYDVKM come from the germline V gene. The CDR3 contains 15 residues. V was pared by 8 bases and J by 3 bases, with 9 bases of the junction left unmatched. Measured with immunoSEQ multiplex PCR; TCRdb has only the in-frame clones, and not every one. In the table there are 400,000 to 450,000 clones, over 75% of which are singletons. Treatment indicated: around 19 received Ad26.COV2.S at low or high dose, single or two shots; about 5 received placebo; per-sample allocation not given. Day 63 following the first vaccine or placebo injection was when the samples were taken.

The receptor was derived from a person between 18 and 65 years old who received the Ad26.COV2.S COVID-19 vaccine or a placebo. The sequences come from peripheral blood, collected in a trial of Ad26.COV2.S vaccine versus placebo. The chain carries TRBV28 and TRBJ2-7; 11 nucleotides match TRBD2. The DNA of the CDR3 is TGTGCCAGCGGACTAGCGGGCAATACTATCTACGAGCAGTACTTC. It is translated as CASGLAGNTIYEQYF.